The clone carrying this T cell receptor (beta chain) has more than one count but fewer than ten. The data belong to a study of blood T cell repertoires in COVID-19. Study-wide background: From the United States, Italy and Spain came samples of acute and convalescent COVID-19. T cells, B-cell-depleted T cells, or PBMCs provided the cDNA or gDNA that served as material.

The V end lost 3 bases, the J end lost 0 bases, and 9 bases lay between the germline ends. The CDR3 runs to 15 residues. Germline V CDR1 and CDR2: MGHRA, YSYEKL. Authors' processing steps: Reference gene primer amplification gave nucleated cell count estimates. The repertoire was sequenced with immunoSEQ multiplex PCR; TCRdb's copy has only in-frame clones and lacks some. From that table come the V and J calls and clone size; the DNA was used to work out D and trimming. The sample has over 400,000 clones, approximately 85% seen once. This rearrangement joins TRBV4-1 to TRBJ1-5, with no clear D. This sequence originates from a human donor in a cohort sampled during active COVID-19. The sample taken for sequencing was peripheral blood. CDR3 sequence reads: CASSHGPYSNQPQHF. The CDR3 region has the DNA TGCGCCAGCAGCCATGGCCCTTATAGCAATCAGCCCCAGCATTTT.